A single sample gave rise to the 3 T cell receptor beta chains below, sequenced in a study of cytomegalovirus exposure and HLA in healthy donors. It was with 60 Vbeta and 13 Jbeta primers that the PCR ran. Method: immunoSEQ multiplex PCR; TCRdb's copy keeps in-frame clones and lacks some. The repertoire holds around 140,000 clones, with approximately 80% as singletons. What was sequenced was PBMCs. All receptors come from a woman between 18 and 29 years old in good health and CMV-seropositive.

The gene calls are TRBV11-2 and TRBJ2-7; 11 nucleotides align to TRBD1. CDR1 and CDR2 (germline): SGHAT, FQNNGV. This CDR3 comprises 15 residues. J lost 2 bases, V lost 4 bases, and 4 bases had no gene match. CDR3 amino acids: CASSSRGQGAYEQYF. In DNA, the CDR3 is TGTGCCAGCAGCTCTAGGGGACAGGGGGCCTACGAGCAGTACTTC.

The J gene is TRBJ1-5, the V gene TRBV5-1; D call uncertain. The V gene lost 4 bases and the J gene lost 0 bases, with 14 bases spanning the gap. The CDR3 length is 16 residues. The germline V gene encodes CDR1 SGHRS and CDR2 YFSETQ. DNA of the CDR3: TGCGCCAGCAGCCTGGGCGGCCTTCATAGCAATCAGCCCCAGCATTTT. Translated: CASSLGGLHSNQPQHF.

The genes are TRBV6-6 and TRBJ2-1, with 7 bases aligning to TRBD2. Per germline, CDR1 MNHNY and CDR2 SVGAGI (reference sequence). The CDR3 spans 12 residues. The V gene end was trimmed by 8 bases and the J gene end by 2 bases; junction bases not matched to a gene: 0. CDR3 bases: TGTGCCAGCGGGGGGGCCTACAATGAGCAGTTCTTC. Encoded protein: CASGGAYNEQFF.